This T cell receptor beta chain was sequenced in a study of CD8+CD57+ T cells in acquired aplastic anemia. As for the study in general: Around 3.2 ug was the average amount of DNA from sorted CD4+ and CD8+ cells. Study-level findings and limits: Patients did not significantly differ from controls in CD8+ Simpson's diversity.

Researchers used genomic DNA as the template to profile TCR beta VDJ and CDR3. TCRdb redid the calling of the reads with MiXCR, one entry per CDR3 protein. The sample includes around 250,000 distinct CDR3 sequences, approximately 79% of them seen just once. Concerning this clonotype: No antigen is known for it. Its ends do not fully match the called genes, so a read error is possible.

CDR1 and CDR2 from the germline V gene are SEHNR and FQNEAQ (reference sequence). The CDR3 runs 14 residues. Patients included in sequencing had previously demonstrated CD8+CD57+ cell expansion by flow cytometry. With no exception, the patients had severe acquired aplastic anemia. Patients had not yet gotten any therapy when their blood was taken for sampling. The chain recombines TRBV7-9 with TRBJ1-5, with 7 bases matching TRBD1. Sequenced sample: sorted CD4+, CD8+, or CD8+CD57+ T cells (not recorded which) from PBMCs. The clonotype was recovered from a human donor with aplastic anemia. CDR3 region: CASSLRDSLQPHTF. As DNA, the CDR3 is TGTGCCAGCAGCTTGCGGGACAGCCTCCAGCCCCACACCTTC.